The 21 T cell receptor beta chains below were found in one sample sequenced in a study of blood T cell repertoires in COVID-19 (dated by TCRdb to 2018 to 2020). Library method: the immunoSEQ multiplex PCR assay. What TCRdb holds here is the immuneACCESS table cut down to in-frame rearrangements. Part of the clones is not present; checked against another copy, under half of the missing clones reflect an unresolved V gene, and the others are unexplained. For this sample the table gives more than 150,000 clones, of which over 70% were detected only once. The ten top clones hold 17% of the sample. The sequenced material came from peripheral blood. These receptor sequences come from a man in his fifties or sixties with active or convalescent COVID-19.

J is TRBJ2-2 and V is TRBV6-2 or TRBV6-3; a possible D gene is TRBD2 (6 bases). Germline CDR1 and CDR2: MNHEY and SVGEGT. With 6 bases removed from V and 3 bases from J, the gap between germline ends came to 11 bases. This CDR3 comprises 14 residues. The CDR3 coding sequence is TGTGCCAGCAGACCTTCGGGGGACACCGGGGAGCTGTTTTTT. This gives the protein CASRPSGDTGELFF.

DNA for the CDR3: TGTGCCAGCATCGGACAGGGGTACTATGGCTACACCTTC. Translated, it gives CASIGQGYYGYTF. The chain joins TRBV6-5 to TRBJ1-2, with 9 bases fitting TRBD1. Per the germline V gene, CDR1 is MNHEY and CDR2 is SVGAGI. The CDR3 consists of 13 residues. V dropped 7 bases and J dropped 3; count of bases not matched to a gene: 3.

The chain combines TRBV6-2 or TRBV6-3 with TRBJ1-1, with unresolved D. Germline V gene lookup returns CDR1 MNHEY and CDR2 SVGEGT. The CDR3 loop spans 16 amino acids. V was cut by 6 bases and J by 4 bases, with 21 bases left in between. The CDR3 reads CASSPTLGWRGTEAFF. CDR3 DNA: TGTGCCAGCAGCCCTACTCTGGGGTGGCGGGGCACTGAAGCTTTCTTT.

This clone was detected only once. J is TRBJ2-5 and V is TRBV25-1, with 8 bases aligning to TRBD2. Germline-derived CDR1 and CDR2 are MGHDK and SYGVNS. CDR3 length equals 16 residues. V gave up 0 bases and J gave up 4 bases; unmatched junction bases: 7. As DNA, the CDR3 is TGTGCCAGCAGTGAATATGCCGGGAGGGCCAGAGAGACCCAGTACTTC. As protein: CASSEYAGRARETQYF.

J is TRBJ2-5 and V is TRBV6-6; 12 positions agree with TRBD2. The ends lost 6 bases at V and 1 base at J; junction bases unmatched: 6. Germline lookup yields CDR1 MNHNY and CDR2 SVGAGI (reference sequence). The CDR3 runs 16 residues. For the CDR3, the DNA is TGTGCCAGCAGCACGGGGACTAGCGGGCGCCAAGAGACCCAGTACTTC. It translates to CASSTGTSGRQETQYF.

The V gene is TRBV5-4, the J gene TRBJ2-7; TRBD2 matches 8 bases. V shed 4 bases and J 3 bases; nucleotides not matched to a gene: 9. The CDR3 sequence is 15 residues long. The germline V gene encodes CDR1 SGHNT and CDR2 YYREEE (reference sequence). CDR3 bases: TGTGCCAGCAGCGAAACGGGGGGGAAGGTCTACGAGCAGTACTTC. Its translation: CASSETGGKVYEQYF.

The CDR3 coding sequence is TGTGCCAGCAGCACCCCCGGGACTAGCGGGGTAGATACGCAGTATTTT. Translated, it gives CASSTPGTSGVDTQYF. This chain connects TRBV7-9 to TRBJ2-3; 13 positions agree with TRBD2. The CDR3 loop spans 16 amino acids. Germline loops: CDR1 SEHNR, CDR2 FQNEAQ (reference sequence). V dropped 5 bases and J dropped 5; count of bases not matched to a gene: 7. The full variable domain, in which reference TRBV7-9 and TRBJ2-3 provide the parts outside the CDR3, is DTGVSQNPRHKITKRGQNVTFRCDPISEHNRLYWYRQTLGQGPEFLTYFQNEAQLEKSRLLSDRFSAERPKGSFSTLEIQRTEQGDSAMYLCASSTPGTSGVDTQYFGPGTRLTVL.

This rearrangement joins TRBV7-2 to TRBJ2-2; tentative D call: TRBD2 (5 bases). The V gene's germline CDR1 is SGHTA and CDR2 FQGNSA. The CDR3 is 15 residues long. V gave up 2 bases and J gave up 2 bases, with 9 bases separating them. The CDR3 loop reads CASSLRSGNTGELFF. DNA for the CDR3: TGTGCCAGCAGCTTAAGGAGCGGAAACACCGGGGAGCTGTTTTTT.

As DNA, the CDR3 is TGTGCCAGCAGCCAAGGACTAGCGGGAGCGGGGAGGGAGCAGTTCTTC. Amino acids: CASSQGLAGAGREQFF. The chain joins TRBV3-1 (or the pseudogene TRBV3-2) to TRBJ2-1, with 12 nucleotides matching TRBD2. The germline CDR1 and CDR2 sequences are LGHDT and YNNKEL (reference sequence). After removal of 1 base from V and 10 bases from J, the junction contained 8 bases not matched to a gene. The CDR3 loop spans 16 amino acids.

On this clone: The sample holds other DNA sequences that translate to the same CDR3. The rearrangement joins TRBV28 to TRBJ2-7, with 9 bases fitting TRBD2. Germline V gene lookup returns CDR1 MDHEN and CDR2 SYDVKM. V shed 2 bases, J shed 2 bases, and the junction held 1 base outside the gene matches. The CDR3 loop spans 14 amino acids. CDR3 nucleotides: TGTGCCAGCAGTTTACGACTAGCGGCCTACGAGCAGTACTTC. It encodes CASSLRLAAYEQYF.

This clone came up a few times. The chain recombines TRBV28 with TRBJ1-1; D possibly corresponds to TRBD1 (5 bases). Deletions cut 5 bases from V and 3 bases from J, with 13 bases between. Looked up from germline, CDR1 is MDHEN and CDR2 is SYDVKM. The CDR3 runs 14 residues. The CDR3 DNA is TGTGCCAGCAGTACGGGACTTAGGGACACTGAAGCTTTCTTT. This translates into CASSTGLRDTEAFF.

Turning to this clone: Other DNA sequences in this sample translate to the same CDR3. The chain is built from TRBV7-3 and TRBJ2-1, with D maybe TRBD1 (5 bases). The CDR3 sequence is 15 residues long. The germline gives CDR1 SGHTA, CDR2 FQGTGA. V lost 5 bases and J lost 0, with 11 bases in between. The CDR3 loop is CASSLDRGSYNEQFF. Written as DNA, the CDR3 is TGTGCCAGCAGCCTCGACAGAGGCTCCTACAATGAGCAGTTCTTC.

The genes are TRBV4-3 and TRBJ1-2, with no clear D. The germline gives CDR1 LGHNA, CDR2 YSLEER. V lost 0 bases, J lost 0 bases, and 11 bases lay in between. This CDR3 is built from 16 residues. The CDR3 coding sequence is TGCGCCAGCAGCCAAGATAGGAGTATATCTAACTATGGCTACACCTTC. This codes for CASSQDRSISNYGYTF.

Written as DNA, the CDR3 is TGTGCCAGCAGCCCCCGGACTAGCGGGCCCTACAATGAGCAGTTCTTC. It yields the protein CASSPRTSGPYNEQFF. The chain couples TRBV4-2 to TRBJ2-1, with TRBD2 matching 11 bases. V shed 4 bases, J shed 2 bases, and the junction held 4 bases outside the gene matches. The CDR3 covers 16 residues. Germline V gives CDR1 LGHNA, CDR2 YNFKEQ.

The rearrangement uses TRBV25-1 and TRBJ2-5; the match to TRBD1 covers 9 bases. The CDR3 is made up of 16 amino acids. Germline values: CDR1 MGHDK, CDR2 SYGVNS. The trim removed 1 base at V and 1 base at J, leaving 4 bases unmatched. CDR3 region: CASSESGTGTQETQYF. As DNA, the CDR3 is TGTGCCAGCAGTGAATCCGGGACAGGGACCCAAGAGACCCAGTACTTC.

In this sample, this clone turned up many times. V usage is TRBV5-6 and J usage is TRBJ2-5, with 7 positions matching TRBD1. In germline, CDR1 is SGHDT, CDR2 YYEEEE. CDR3 length: 15 amino acids. V was clipped by 5 bases and J by 3 bases; unmatched bases: 10. The CDR3 reads CASSFGTGVEETQYF. CDR3 bases: TGTGCCAGCAGTTTTGGTACAGGGGTGGAAGAGACCCAGTACTTC.

This clone was observed a single time. The gene calls are TRBV12-2 and TRBJ2-1; the table's D call TRBD2 went unverified against the DNA. TRBV12-2 corresponds to a pseudogene. The CDR3 has 17 residues. This CDR3 reads CASRLAHGKSSYNEQFF. The CDR3 DNA reads TGTGCAAGTCGCTTAGCCCACGGGAAGAGCTCCTACAATGAGCAGTTCTTC.

The chain carries TRBV27 and TRBJ2-7; 7 positions agree with TRBD2. CDR3 length: 16 residues. The V segment lost 0 bases and the J segment 6 bases; nucleotides outside the gene matches: 11. Germline-derived CDR1 and CDR2 are MNHEY and SMNVEV (reference sequence). This CDR3 is CASSLSRLADLREQYF. The CDR3 DNA follows: TGTGCCAGCAGTTTATCGCGGCTAGCGGACCTTCGCGAGCAGTACTTC.

This chain joins TRBV7-8 and TRBJ2-7; D unresolved. The V gene lost 1 base and the J gene lost 4 bases, with 8 bases spanning the gap. The CDR3 contains 13 residues. CDR1 SGHVS and CDR2 FQNEAQ come from the germline V gene. The CDR3 sequence: CASSLDPLYEQYF. CDR3 sequence (DNA): TGTGCCAGCAGCTTAGATCCGCTATACGAGCAGTACTTC.

This clone has only one observation. The chain links TRBV7-2 to TRBJ1-2, with no clear D. In germline, CDR1 is SGHTA, CDR2 FQGNSA. The CDR3 sequence is 12 residues long. Deletions cut 1 base from V and 4 bases from J, with 4 bases between. CDR3 protein: CASSLVRYGYTF. For the CDR3, the DNA is TGTGCCAGCAGCTTAGTCCGCTATGGCTACACCTTC.

The gene calls are TRBV4-1 and TRBJ1-4, with 7 bases identical to TRBD1. Germline V lookup: CDR1 MGHRA, CDR2 YSYEKL. This CDR3 comprises 15 residues. V lost 6 bases to trimming and J lost 2 bases; unmatched junction nucleotides: 6. The CDR3: CASSLTGHTNEKLFF. The CDR3 DNA sequence: TGCGCCAGCAGTCTGACAGGGCACACTAATGAAAAACTGTTTTTT.